These 18 T cell receptor beta chains came from one sample sequenced in a study of OX40 agonist ivuxolimab in advanced cancers. Produced via immunoSEQ multiplex PCR; TCRdb's table is partial and in-frame only. The table shows fewer than 80,000 clones, with 85% to 90% occurring only once. Sample: CD4+ or CD8+ T cells sorted from blood, taken in a trial of the OX40 agonist ivuxolimab. The receptors here all came from an adult with an advanced solid tumor such as melanoma, head and neck, liver or kidney cancer.

This clone was seen just once. The V call is TRBV7-3, the J call TRBJ2-2; possibly TRBD1 or TRBD2 for D (6 bases each). V lost 1 base to trimming and J lost 1 base, with 13 bases between them. Germline CDR1 and CDR2: SGHTA and FQGTGA. CDR3 length equals 17 residues. CDR3 loop: CASSLRGGQKNTGELFF. The CDR3, as DNA: TGTGCCAGCAGCTTAAGAGGGGGGCAGAAGAACACCGGGGAGCTGTTTTTT.

V and J are TRBV5-1 and TRBJ2-5; 9 bases are a match to TRBD1. V shed 6 bases and J 2 bases; nucleotides not matched to a gene: 2. The CDR3 is made up of 13 amino acids. The germline V gene encodes CDR1 SGHRS and CDR2 YFSETQ. The CDR3 protein is CASTGQGQETQYF. CDR3 in DNA: TGCGCCAGCACTGGACAGGGGCAAGAGACCCAGTACTTC.

The V call is TRBV28, the J call TRBJ1-3; 12 positions agree with TRBD1. V gave up 6 bases and J gave up 6 bases; unmatched junction bases: 12. This CDR3 has 17 amino acids. CDR1 and CDR2 from the germline V gene are MDHEN and SYDVKM. For the CDR3, the DNA is TGTGCCAGCAGCCCTGGGACAGGGGGCAACCCAAAAAACACCATATATTTT. Its translation: CASSPGTGGNPKNTIYF.

This rearrangement joins TRBV2 to TRBJ1-3, with D unresolved. The CDR3 covers 13 residues. Per germline, CDR1 SNHLY and CDR2 FYNNEI. Trimming removed 9 bases at V and 0 bases at J, with 9 bases between. The chain's CDR3 is CARGASSGNTIYF. The CDR3 coding sequence is TGTGCCAGGGGCGCGAGCTCTGGAAACACCATATATTTT.

This clone has just one count. The V call is TRBV11-3, the J call TRBJ2-1; the D is unclear. This CDR3 has 13 residues. The V gene's germline CDR1 is SGHNT and CDR2 YENEEA. V lost 3 bases and J 3 bases, leaving 6 bases between the germline ends. Written as DNA, the CDR3 is TGTGCCAGCAGCTTGACTCTCTACAATGAGCAGTTCTTC. Encoded protein: CASSLTLYNEQFF.

This clone was seen only a few times. V and J are TRBV5-1 and TRBJ1-3, with D uncertain. Germline CDR1 is SGHRS and CDR2 is YFSETQ. Trimming cost V 0 bases and J 5 bases, with 9 bases left between them. This CDR3 has 14 amino acids. CDR3 region: CASSLAGSRNTIYF. CDR3 coding DNA: TGCGCCAGCAGCTTGGCAGGAAGCCGAAACACCATATATTTT. The full variable domain, completed using reference TRBV5-1 and TRBJ1-3, is KAGVTQTPRYLIKTRGQQVTLSCSPISGHRSVSWYQQTPGQGLQFLFEYFSETQRNKGNFPGRFSGRQFSNSRSEMNVSTLELGDSALYLCASSLAGSRNTIYFGEGSWLTVV.

This clone was picked up one time. The chain uses TRBV7-2 and TRBJ1-1, with 7 nucleotides matching TRBD1. With V trimmed by 5 bases and J by 0 bases, 0 bases remained unmatched. CDR3 length: 13 amino acids. Germline V gene lookup returns CDR1 SGHTA and CDR2 FQGNSA. The CDR3 sequence: CASSGQVNTEAFF. The CDR3 DNA sequence: TGTGCCAGCAGCGGACAGGTGAACACTGAAGCTTTCTTT.

This chain connects TRBV18 to TRBJ1-3, with D unresolved. The CDR3 runs 16 residues. CDR1 and CDR2 from the germline V gene are KGHSH and LQKENI. V lost 0 bases, J lost 0 bases, and 9 bases lay in between. DNA for the CDR3: TGTGCCAGCTCACCACCGGCGGTTAGCTCTGGAAACACCATATATTTT. Translated: CASSPPAVSSGNTIYF.

As DNA, the CDR3 is TGCGCCAGCAGCTTCGGCTTTGGGTATGGCTACACCTTC. This codes for CASSFGFGYGYTF. The chain links TRBV5-1 to TRBJ1-2; D remains unclear. Trimming took 2 bases from V and 5 from J, leaving 10 bases between them. The CDR3 runs to 13 residues. Germline-derived CDR1 and CDR2 are SGHRS and YFSETQ.

This rearrangement joins TRBV7-9 to TRBJ2-7; 7 positions match TRBD2. Germline V gene data show CDR1 as SEHNR and CDR2 as FQNEAQ (reference sequence). This CDR3 contains 15 residues. V shed 3 bases, J shed 9 bases, and the junction held 14 bases outside the gene matches. The CDR3 DNA reads TGTGCCAGCAGCTTCAGCGGGACGGCTAGTTTTGGGCAGTACTTC. It is translated as CASSFSGTASFGQYF.

V is TRBV4-1 and J is TRBJ1-1, with 7 positions matching TRBD1. The ends lost 3 bases at V and 1 base at J; junction bases unmatched: 5. Germline assignment: CDR1 MGHRA and CDR2 YSYEKL. The length of the CDR3 is 15 residues. CDR3 protein: CASSHSGQQNTEAFF. The CDR3 nucleotides are TGCGCCAGCAGCCACTCGGGACAGCAGAACACTGAAGCTTTCTTT.

The genes are TRBV10-2 and TRBJ2-3; TRBD1 matches 10 bases. This CDR3 comprises 15 residues. The J segment lost 3 bases and the V segment lost 5 bases, leaving 5 bases of the junction unmatched. Germline-derived CDR1 and CDR2 are WSHSY and SAAADI. In nucleotides, the CDR3 is TGCGCCAGCAGTCTCCGGACAGGGGGTACAGATACGCAGTATTTT. It yields the protein CASSLRTGGTDTQYF.

A note on this clone: Since a much larger clone is just one base distant, this may be a read error. The V call is TRBV4-2, the J call TRBJ2-7; maybe TRBD1 (5 bases). The CDR3 is 13 residues long. Germline V CDR1 and CDR2: LGHNA, YNFKEQ. CDR3 protein: CASSQDRAYEQHF. CDR3 bases: TGTGCCAGCAGCCAAGACAGGGCGTACGAGCAGCACTTC.

Details on this clone: This may arise from a read error, as a much more abundant clone is one base away. The CDR3 here is CASSSGTGGTEAFF. The CDR3 nucleotides read TGTGCCAGCAGCTCCGGGACAGGGGGCACTGAAGCTTTCTTT. The chain has TRBV5-4 and TRBJ1-1; TRBD1 agrees at 11 bases. The J segment lost 4 bases and the V segment lost 3 bases, leaving 2 bases of the junction unmatched. There are 14 residues in the CDR3. CDR1 and CDR2 (germline): SGHNT, YYREEE (reference sequence).

This clone was seen only a few times. The chain uses TRBV11-2 and TRBJ1-4, with a weak D call TRBD1 (6 bases). The CDR3 runs 16 residues. V dropped 1 base and J dropped 5 bases, with 14 bases sitting between them. Germline assignment: CDR1 SGHAT and CDR2 FQNNGV. The CDR3: CASSLGKGGRNEKLFF. Here the CDR3 DNA reads TGTGCCAGCAGCTTAGGGAAGGGGGGGAGAAATGAAAAACTGTTTTTT.

The chain has TRBV5-1 and TRBJ2-1; possible D gene TRBD1, 6 bases. V lost 0 bases and J 1 base, leaving 14 bases between the germline ends. This CDR3 is 17 amino acids long. Germline V gene sequence: CDR1 SGHRS, CDR2 YFSETQ. The CDR3 protein is CASSLAAARGSYNEQFF. In DNA, the CDR3 is TGCGCCAGCAGCTTGGCCGCGGCCAGGGGATCCTACAATGAGCAGTTCTTC.

This clone came up once. The chain carries TRBV9 and TRBJ2-5, with D tentatively TRBD1 (5 bases). The CDR3 runs to 16 residues. Looked up from germline, CDR1 is SGDLS and CDR2 is YYNGEE. V dropped 0 bases and J dropped 0 bases, with 12 bases sitting between them. The CDR3 reads CASSVAQGIHQETQYF. The CDR3 region has the DNA TGTGCCAGCAGCGTAGCTCAGGGAATTCACCAAGAGACCCAGTACTTC.

The V call is TRBV5-1, the J call TRBJ1-1; no clear D gene. CDR1 and CDR2 (germline): SGHRS, YFSETQ. Deletions cut 0 bases from V and 4 bases from J, with 19 bases between. This CDR3 is 17 amino acids long. CDR3 protein: CASSLGRGGFQVTEAFF. DNA of the CDR3: TGCGCCAGCAGCTTGGGGCGGGGTGGGTTTCAAGTCACTGAAGCTTTCTTT.